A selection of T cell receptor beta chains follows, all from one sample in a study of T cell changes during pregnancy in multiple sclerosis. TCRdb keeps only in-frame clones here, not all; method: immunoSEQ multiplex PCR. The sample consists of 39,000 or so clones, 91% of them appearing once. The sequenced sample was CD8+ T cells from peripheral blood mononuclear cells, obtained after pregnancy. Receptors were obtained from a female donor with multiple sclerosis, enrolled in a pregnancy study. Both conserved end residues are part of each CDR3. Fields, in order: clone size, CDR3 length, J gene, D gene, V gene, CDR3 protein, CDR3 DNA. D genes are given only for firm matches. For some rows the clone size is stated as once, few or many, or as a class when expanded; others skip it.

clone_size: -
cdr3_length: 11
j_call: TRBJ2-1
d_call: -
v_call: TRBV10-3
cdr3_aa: CAIRDTNEQFF
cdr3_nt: TGTGCCATCAGAGACACCAATGAGCAGTTCTTC

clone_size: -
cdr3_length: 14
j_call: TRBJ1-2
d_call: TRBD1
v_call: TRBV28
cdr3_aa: CASRPDRGPYGYTF
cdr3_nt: TGTGCCAGCAGGCCCGACAGGGGACCCTATGGCTACACCTTC

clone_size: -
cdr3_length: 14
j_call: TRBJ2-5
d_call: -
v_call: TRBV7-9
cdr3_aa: CASSLVAGMETQYF
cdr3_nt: TGTGCCAGCAGCTTAGTAGCAGGGATGGAGACCCAGTACTTC

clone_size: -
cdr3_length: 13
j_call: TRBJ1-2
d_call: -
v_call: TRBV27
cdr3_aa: CASSGGVGRGYTF
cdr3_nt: TGTGCCAGCAGTGGGGGCGTGGGTCGGGGCTACACCTTC

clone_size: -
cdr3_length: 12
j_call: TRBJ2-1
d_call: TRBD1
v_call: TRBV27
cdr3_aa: CASSPTGSEQFF
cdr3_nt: TGTGCCAGCAGCCCGACAGGGAGTGAGCAGTTCTTC

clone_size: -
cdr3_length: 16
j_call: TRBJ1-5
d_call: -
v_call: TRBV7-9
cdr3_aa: CASSLDGGDENQPQHF
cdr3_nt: TGTGCCAGCAGCTTAGACGGGGGGGACGAAAATCAGCCCCAGCATTTT

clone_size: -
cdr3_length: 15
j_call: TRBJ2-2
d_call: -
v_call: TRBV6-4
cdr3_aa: CASSDSEDNTGELFF
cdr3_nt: TGTGCCAGCAGTGACTCGGAGGACAACACCGGGGAGCTGTTTTTT

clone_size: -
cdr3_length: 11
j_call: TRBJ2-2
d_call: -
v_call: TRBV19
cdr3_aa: CASSTAGELFF
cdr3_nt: TGTGCCAGTAGTACGGCCGGGGAGCTGTTTTTT

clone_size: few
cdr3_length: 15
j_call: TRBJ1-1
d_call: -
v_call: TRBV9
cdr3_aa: CASSVTGALNTEAFF
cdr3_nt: TGTGCCAGCAGCGTCACAGGCGCCCTGAACACTGAAGCTTTCTTT

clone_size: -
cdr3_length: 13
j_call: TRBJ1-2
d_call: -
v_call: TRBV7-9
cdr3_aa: CASSEVSGEGYTF
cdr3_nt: TGTGCCAGCAGCGAAGTCTCAGGGGAGGGCTACACCTTC

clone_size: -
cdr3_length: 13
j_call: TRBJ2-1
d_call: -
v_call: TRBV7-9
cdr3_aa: CASSLRGSNEQFF
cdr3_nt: TGTGCCAGCAGCTTGAGAGGGAGCAATGAGCAGTTCTTC

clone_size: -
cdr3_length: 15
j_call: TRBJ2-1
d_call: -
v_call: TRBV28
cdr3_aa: CASSLRRESGNEQFF
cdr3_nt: TGTGCCAGCAGTCTTCGGAGGGAGTCGGGGAATGAGCAGTTCTTC

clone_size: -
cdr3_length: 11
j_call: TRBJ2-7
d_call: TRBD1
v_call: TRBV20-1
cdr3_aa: CSASTGPEQYF
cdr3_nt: TGCAGTGCTTCGACAGGGCCCGAGCAGTACTTC

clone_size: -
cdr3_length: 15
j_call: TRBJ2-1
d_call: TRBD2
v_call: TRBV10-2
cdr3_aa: CASSEFSSGTDEQFF
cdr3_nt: TGCGCCAGCAGTGAGTTTTCTAGCGGGACAGATGAGCAGTTCTTC

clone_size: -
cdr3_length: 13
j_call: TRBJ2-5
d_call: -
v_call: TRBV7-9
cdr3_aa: CASSPRTEETQYF
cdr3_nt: TGTGCCAGCAGCCCACGGACAGAAGAGACCCAGTACTTC

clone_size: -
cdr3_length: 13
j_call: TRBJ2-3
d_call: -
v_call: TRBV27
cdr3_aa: CASSRGPSDTQYF
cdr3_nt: TGTGCCAGCAGCAGGGGACCCTCAGATACGCAGTATTTT

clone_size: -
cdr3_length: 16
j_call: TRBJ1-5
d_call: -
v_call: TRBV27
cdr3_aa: CASSSTGGGSNQPQHF
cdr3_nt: TGTGCCAGCAGTTCGACAGGTGGGGGTAGCAATCAGCCCCAGCATTTT

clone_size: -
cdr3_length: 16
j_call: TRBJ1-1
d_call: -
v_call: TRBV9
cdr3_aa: CASSVVGGGVNTEAFF
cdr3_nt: TGTGCCAGCAGCGTAGTCGGCGGGGGGGTGAACACTGAAGCTTTCTTT

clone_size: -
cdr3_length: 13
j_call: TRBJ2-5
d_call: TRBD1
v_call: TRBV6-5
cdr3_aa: CASSFGQDETQYF
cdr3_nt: TGTGCCAGCAGTTTCGGACAGGACGAGACCCAGTACTTC

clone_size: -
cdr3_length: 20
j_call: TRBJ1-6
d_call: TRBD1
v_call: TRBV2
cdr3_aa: CASSGDRDRLSSSYNSPLHF
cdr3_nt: TGTGCCAGCAGTGGGGACCGGGACAGGCTTTCGAGCTCCTATAATTCACCCCTCCACTTT

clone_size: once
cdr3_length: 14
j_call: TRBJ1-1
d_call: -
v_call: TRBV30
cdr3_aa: CAWGARREDTEAFF
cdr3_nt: TGTGCCTGGGGGGCCAGGAGGGAGGACACTGAAGCTTTCTTT

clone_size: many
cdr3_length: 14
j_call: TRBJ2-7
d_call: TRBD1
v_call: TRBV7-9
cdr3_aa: CASSLADRGLEQYF
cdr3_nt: TGTGCCAGCAGCTTAGCCGACAGGGGGCTCGAGCAGTACTTC

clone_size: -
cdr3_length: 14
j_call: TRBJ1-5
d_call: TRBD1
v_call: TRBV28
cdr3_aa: CASSSGQGNQPQHF
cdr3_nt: TGTGCCAGCAGTTCTGGACAGGGAAATCAGCCCCAGCATTTT

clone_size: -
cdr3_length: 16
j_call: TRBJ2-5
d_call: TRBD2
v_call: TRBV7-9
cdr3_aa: CASSTTSGGIQETQYF
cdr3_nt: TGTGCCAGCAGCACCACTAGCGGGGGGATCCAAGAGACCCAGTACTTC

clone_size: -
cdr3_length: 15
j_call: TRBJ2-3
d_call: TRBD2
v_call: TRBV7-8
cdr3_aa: CASSQGLAGTDTQYF
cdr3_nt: TGTGCCAGCAGCCAAGGACTAGCGGGCACAGATACGCAGTATTTT

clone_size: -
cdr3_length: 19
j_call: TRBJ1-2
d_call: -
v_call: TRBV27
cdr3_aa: CASSSPSGGGSSLSYGYTF
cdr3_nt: TGTGCCAGCAGTTCCCCCAGTGGTGGAGGCTCCTCATTAAGTTATGGCTACACCTTC

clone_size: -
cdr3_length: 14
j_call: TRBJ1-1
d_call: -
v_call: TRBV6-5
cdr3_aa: CASSSGTMNTEAFF
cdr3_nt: TGTGCCAGCAGTTCAGGTACCATGAACACTGAAGCTTTCTTT

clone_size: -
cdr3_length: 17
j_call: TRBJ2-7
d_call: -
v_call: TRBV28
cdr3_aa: CASSLDPGSARVYGQYF
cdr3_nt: TGTGCCAGCAGCCTCGACCCGGGGTCAGCACGGGTCTACGGGCAGTACTTC

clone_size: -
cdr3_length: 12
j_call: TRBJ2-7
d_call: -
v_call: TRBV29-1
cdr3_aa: CSVEDPVYEQYF
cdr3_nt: TGCAGCGTTGAAGACCCCGTCTACGAGCAGTACTTC

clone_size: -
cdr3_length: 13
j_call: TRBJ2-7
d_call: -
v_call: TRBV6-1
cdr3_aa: CASSESESYEQYF
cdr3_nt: TGTGCCAGCAGTGAAAGCGAGTCCTACGAGCAGTACTTC

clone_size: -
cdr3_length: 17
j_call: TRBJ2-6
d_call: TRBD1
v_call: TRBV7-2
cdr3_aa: CASRRPRDRDGANVLTF
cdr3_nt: TGTGCCAGCAGGCGTCCTCGGGACAGGGATGGGGCCAACGTCCTGACTTTC

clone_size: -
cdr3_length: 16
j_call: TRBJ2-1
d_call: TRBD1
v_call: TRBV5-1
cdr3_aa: CTSSLVGTGGLNEQFF
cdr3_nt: TGCACCAGCAGCTTGGTCGGGACAGGGGGCTTAAATGAGCAGTTCTTC

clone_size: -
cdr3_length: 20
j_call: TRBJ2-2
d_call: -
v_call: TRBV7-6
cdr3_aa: CASSLKAARRTAQNTGELFF
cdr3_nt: TGTGCCAGCAGCTTAAAGGCGGCCCGCCGGACAGCTCAAAACACCGGGGAGCTGTTTTTT

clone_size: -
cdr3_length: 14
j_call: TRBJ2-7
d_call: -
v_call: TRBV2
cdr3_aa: CASTPRPGVYEQYF
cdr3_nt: TGTGCCAGCACCCCACGCCCGGGGGTCTACGAGCAGTACTTC

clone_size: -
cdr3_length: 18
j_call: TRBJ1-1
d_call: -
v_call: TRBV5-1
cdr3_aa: CASSLAQGHGVGNTEAFF
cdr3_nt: TGCGCCAGCAGCTTGGCACAGGGACACGGCGTGGGGAACACTGAAGCTTTCTTT

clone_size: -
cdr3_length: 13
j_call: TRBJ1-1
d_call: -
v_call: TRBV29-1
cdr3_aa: CSVEGGRNTEAFF
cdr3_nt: TGCAGCGTTGAAGGCGGCAGGAACACTGAAGCTTTCTTT

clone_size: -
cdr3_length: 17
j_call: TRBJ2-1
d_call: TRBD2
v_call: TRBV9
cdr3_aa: CASSVALAGGGYNEQFF
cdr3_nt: TGTGCCAGCAGCGTAGCCCTAGCGGGAGGAGGGTACAATGAGCAGTTCTTC

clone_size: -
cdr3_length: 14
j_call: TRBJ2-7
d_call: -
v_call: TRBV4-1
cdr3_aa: CASSQEAGFYEQYF
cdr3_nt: TGCGCCAGCAGCCAAGAGGCAGGGTTCTACGAGCAGTACTTC

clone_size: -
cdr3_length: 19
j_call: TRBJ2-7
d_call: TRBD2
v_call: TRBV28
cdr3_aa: CASSSLWGPLAGGRGGQYF
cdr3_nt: TGTGCCAGCAGTTCTCTATGGGGCCCACTAGCGGGAGGGCGAGGAGGGCAGTACTTC

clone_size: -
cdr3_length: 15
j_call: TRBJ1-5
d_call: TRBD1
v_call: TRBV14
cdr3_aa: CASSQPGQGLEPQHF
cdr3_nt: TGTGCCAGCAGCCAGCCGGGACAGGGTTTGGAGCCCCAGCATTTT

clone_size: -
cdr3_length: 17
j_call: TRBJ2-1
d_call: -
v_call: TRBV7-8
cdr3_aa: CASSSTGTLSSYNEQFF
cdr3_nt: TGTGCCAGCAGCTCCACCGGGACTCTGAGCTCCTACAATGAGCAGTTCTTC

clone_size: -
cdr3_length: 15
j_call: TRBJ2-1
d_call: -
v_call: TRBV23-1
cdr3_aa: CASSQLIGEDNEQFF
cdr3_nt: TGCGCCAGCAGTCAATTGATTGGGGAGGACAATGAGCAGTTCTTC

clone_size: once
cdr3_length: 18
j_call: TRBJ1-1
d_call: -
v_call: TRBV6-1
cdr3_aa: CASSEAPLRGALNTEAFF
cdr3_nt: TGTGCCAGCAGTGAAGCGCCCTTGCGAGGCGCCCTGAACACTGAAGCTTTCTTT

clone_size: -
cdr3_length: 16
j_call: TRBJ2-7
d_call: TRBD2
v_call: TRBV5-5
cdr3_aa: CASSGITSGGAHEQYF
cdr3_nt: TGTGCCAGCAGCGGTATTACTAGCGGGGGGGCCCACGAGCAGTACTTC

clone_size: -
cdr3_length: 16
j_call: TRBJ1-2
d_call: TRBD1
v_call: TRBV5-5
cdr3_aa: CASSLEGQGTNYGYTF
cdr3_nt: TGTGCCAGCAGCTTGGAAGGACAGGGAACCAACTATGGCTACACCTTC

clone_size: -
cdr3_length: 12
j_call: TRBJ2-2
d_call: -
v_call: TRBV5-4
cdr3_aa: CASSPNTGELFF
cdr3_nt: TGTGCCAGCAGCCCAAACACCGGGGAGCTGTTTTTT

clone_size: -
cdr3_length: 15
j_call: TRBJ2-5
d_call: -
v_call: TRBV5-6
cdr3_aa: CASSLGITSTGTQYF
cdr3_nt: TGTGCCAGCAGCTTGGGTATAACTTCTACCGGGACCCAGTACTTC

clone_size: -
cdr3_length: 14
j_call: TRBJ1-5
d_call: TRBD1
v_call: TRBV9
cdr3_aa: CASSGRGLNQPQHF
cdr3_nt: TGTGCCAGCAGCGGCAGGGGGTTGAATCAGCCCCAGCATTTT

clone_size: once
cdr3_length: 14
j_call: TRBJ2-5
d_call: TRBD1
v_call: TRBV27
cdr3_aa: CASSLKSGGETQYF
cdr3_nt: TGTGCCAGCAGTTTAAAGTCAGGGGGAGAGACCCAGTACTTC

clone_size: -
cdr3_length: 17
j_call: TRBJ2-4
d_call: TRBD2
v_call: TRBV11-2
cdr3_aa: CASSSNSGRVSKNIQYF
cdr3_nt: TGTGCCAGCAGCTCCAATAGCGGGAGGGTGTCCAAAAACATTCAGTACTTC